This entry describes one TCR beta chain. Its antigen is undetermined. The sample comes from a study of shared clonotypes between healthy human individuals. The study's findings and limits: A small donor pool kept down the genetic and exposure-history diversity that was represented.

Trimming took 9 bases from V and 3 from J; bases not matched to a gene: 6. The germline CDR1 and CDR2 sequences are SEHNR and FQNEAQ (reference sequence). The CDR3 runs 13 residues. Sequencing used immunoSEQ multiplex PCR; TCRdb keeps in-frame clones, though not all of them. The top ten clones hold over 0.1% of a sample with roughly 2.4 million clones, 90% to 96% of them seen once. The sample taken for sequencing was naive CD4+ T cells sorted from blood. Subset specified: CD45RA+ positively selected. This receptor was identified in a young man in good health. The chain employs TRBV7-9 and TRBJ2-7, with 9 bases matching TRBD1. The CDR3 loop is CASGWGQGYEQYF. Here the CDR3 DNA reads TGTGCCAGTGGGTGGGGACAGGGCTACGAGCAGTACTTC.